The 20 T cell receptor beta chains given below trace back to one sample, sequenced in a study of blood T cell repertoires in COVID-19. Assay used: immunoSEQ multiplex PCR; TCRdb lists only in-frame clones, some missing. Here the sample spans approximately 200,000 clones, around 85% being singletons. The specimen sequenced was PBMCs or T cells enriched from blood (not recorded which). These receptors were obtained from a man aged 35-49 years who had recovered from COVID-19.

The V call is TRBV6-5, the J call TRBJ1-5, with 9 bases lining up with TRBD1. V dropped 7 bases and J dropped 7; count of bases not matched to a gene: 8. The V gene's germline CDR1 is MNHEY and CDR2 SVGAGI. CDR3 length: 14 residues. The CDR3 DNA reads TGTGCCAGCACCGAGCGGACAGGGGAACAGCCCCAGCATTTT. It is translated as CASTERTGEQPQHF.

This chain joins TRBV5-1 and TRBJ2-3; no clear D. This CDR3 is 14 amino acids long. The germline V gene has CDR1 SGHRS and CDR2 YFSETQ. Trimming shortened V by 0 bases and J by 0 bases, and 5 bases separated the two germline ends. CDR3 sequence: CASSLDPSTDTQYF. The CDR3 coding sequence is TGCGCCAGCAGCTTGGATCCTAGCACAGATACGCAGTATTTT. The full variable domain, in which reference TRBV5-1 and TRBJ2-3 provide the parts outside the CDR3, is KAGVTQTPRYLIKTRGQQVTLSCSPISGHRSVSWYQQTPGQGLQFLFEYFSETQRNKGNFPGRFSGRQFSNSRSEMNVSTLELGDSALYLCASSLDPSTDTQYFGPGTRLTVL.

The chain couples TRBV7-2 to TRBJ1-2; maybe TRBD1 (6 bases). Germline CDR1 is SGHTA and CDR2 is FQGNSA. V was trimmed by 0 bases and J by 2 bases, leaving 10 bases between them. The CDR3 extends over 15 amino acids. The CDR3 bases are TGTGCCAGCAGCTTAGCGGGGACACAGAACTATGGCTACACCTTC. Residues: CASSLAGTQNYGYTF.

The J gene is TRBJ2-7, the V gene TRBV21-1; the D call TRBD2 from the table was never checked on the DNA. TRBV21-1 is recorded as a pseudogene. This CDR3 comprises 9 residues. The CDR3 DNA reads TGTGCCAGCAGCAAAGCGCGATACTTC. Translating it yields CASSKARYF.

V is TRBV9 and J is TRBJ1-2; 7 bases line up with TRBD1. The germline gives CDR1 SGDLS, CDR2 YYNGEE. The CDR3 runs to 14 residues. V lost 0 bases to trimming and J lost 5 bases; unmatched junction nucleotides: 4. CDR3 amino acids: CASSVGQGSYGYTF. CDR3 sequence (DNA): TGTGCCAGCAGCGTAGGACAGGGCTCATATGGCTACACCTTC.

This clone was seen a single time. The chain joins TRBV12-3 or TRBV12-4 to TRBJ2-7; possibly TRBD2 for D (6 bases). Trimming left V 6 bases short and J 1 base short, with 10 bases between. The CDR3 spans 13 residues. The CDR3 nucleotides are TGTGCCAGCAGCGGCCGGGGGTCCTACGAGCAGTACTTC. It specifies CASSGRGSYEQYF.

This clone was seen only a few times. The chain employs TRBV7-2 and TRBJ2-1; tentative D call: TRBD2 (6 bases). The length of the CDR3 is 14 residues. Germline values: CDR1 SGHTA, CDR2 FQGNSA. Trimming shortened V by 3 bases and J by 0 bases, and 6 bases separated the two germline ends. The CDR3 here is CASSFSGSYNEQFF. CDR3 DNA: TGTGCCAGCAGCTTTAGCGGCTCCTACAATGAGCAGTTCTTC.

This clone was observed a single time. The chain uses TRBV2 and TRBJ2-1, with 11 bases matching TRBD2. The CDR3 contains 15 residues. The germline V gene has CDR1 SNHLY and CDR2 FYNNEI. V was clipped by 6 bases and J by 6 bases; unmatched bases: 7. The CDR3 here is CASRDTSGSANEQFF. In DNA form, the CDR3 reads TGTGCCAGCAGGGACACTAGCGGGAGCGCCAATGAGCAGTTCTTC. The full variable domain, completed using reference TRBV2 and TRBJ2-1, is EPEVTQTPSHQVTQMGQEVILRCVPISNHLYFYWYRQILGQKVEFLVSFYNNEISEKSEIFDDQFSVERPDGSNFTLKIRSTKLEDSAMYFCASRDTSGSANEQFFGPGTRLTVL.

The chain links TRBV2 to TRBJ1-6; a possible D gene is TRBD1 (6 bases). Trimming removed 6 bases at V and 8 bases at J, with 14 bases between. The V gene's germline CDR1 is SNHLY and CDR2 FYNNEI. The CDR3 has 14 residues. The DNA for the CDR3 is TGTGCCAGCAGCGGGGGGCAGGGTGATTCACCCCTCCACTTT. Translation: CASSGGQGDSPLHF. The full variable domain, rest sourced from reference TRBV2 and TRBJ1-6, is EPEVTQTPSHQVTQMGQEVILRCVPISNHLYFYWYRQILGQKVEFLVSFYNNEISEKSEIFDDQFSVERPDGSNFTLKIRSTKLEDSAMYFCASSGGQGDSPLHFGNGTRLTVT.

The chain recombines TRBV19 with TRBJ1-3, with 7 nucleotides matching TRBD1. The V gene end was trimmed by 0 bases and the J gene end by 4 bases; junction bases not matched to a gene: 12. In germline, CDR1 is LNHDA, CDR2 SQIVND (reference sequence). This CDR3 region has 18 residues. The CDR3 loop reads CASSIDPGRGYYGNTIYF. CDR3 bases: TGTGCCAGTAGTATAGATCCGGGCAGGGGGTATTACGGAAACACCATATATTTT.

This chain joins TRBV4-2 and TRBJ2-2; 12 nucleotides line up with TRBD2. The CDR3 totals 17 residues. The V gene's germline CDR1 is LGHNA and CDR2 YNFKEQ. After removal of 0 bases from V and 8 bases from J, the junction contained 7 bases not matched to a gene. The CDR3 loop reads CASSQDQRLAGVGELFF. CDR3 bases: TGTGCCAGCAGCCAAGATCAAAGACTAGCGGGAGTGGGGGAGCTGTTTTTT.

The chain couples TRBV16 to TRBJ2-7, with 11 bases fitting TRBD1. The CDR3 covers 14 residues. The germline V gene has CDR1 KGHSY and CDR2 FQNENV. V was pared by 3 bases and J by 4 bases, with 2 bases of the junction left unmatched. CDR3 protein: CASSHRDRGYEQYF. The CDR3 nucleotides read TGTGCCAGCAGCCACCGGGACAGGGGGTACGAGCAGTACTTC.

The rearrangement joins TRBV11-2 to TRBJ2-3; TRBD2 matches 10 bases. Unmatched junction bases numbered 4, after V lost 6 bases and J lost 1 base. Germline V CDR1 and CDR2: SGHAT, FQNNGV. The CDR3 covers 15 residues. The CDR3 spells CASRIGTSGTDTQYF. The DNA for the CDR3 is TGTGCCAGCAGAATAGGGACTAGCGGCACAGATACGCAGTATTTT.

The chain recombines TRBV24-1 with TRBJ2-3, with 9 bases lining up with TRBD2. The V and J ends lost 2 bases and 1 base, in that order; junction bases with no gene match: 9. CDR3 length equals 18 residues. Looked up from germline, CDR1 is KGHDR and CDR2 is SFDVKD. In DNA form, the CDR3 reads TGTGCCACCAGTGATTGGCGGGAGGGCCTCTACGGCACAGATACGCAGTATTTT. This codes for CATSDWREGLYGTDTQYF.

V gene TRBV5-1 combines with J gene TRBJ2-2; possible D gene TRBD2, 5 bases. Trimming removed 0 bases at V and 7 bases at J, with 13 bases between. Germline values: CDR1 SGHRS, CDR2 YFSETQ. The CDR3 has 15 amino acids. The DNA of the CDR3 is TGCGCCAGCAGCTTGGATGGGTTGAGCGGCGGGGAGCTGTTTTTT. It encodes CASSLDGLSGGELFF.

This clone was seen a single time. V and J are TRBV7-9 and TRBJ1-1; 9 positions match TRBD1. The length of the CDR3 is 13 residues. V gave up 5 bases and J gave up 4 bases; unmatched junction bases: 2. The germline CDR1 and CDR2 sequences are SEHNR and FQNEAQ (reference sequence). The CDR3: CASSPTGGTEAFF. CDR3 DNA: TGTGCCAGCAGCCCGACAGGGGGCACTGAAGCTTTCTTT. Using reference TRBV7-9 and TRBJ1-1 for the parts outside the CDR3, the full variable domain is DTGVSQNPRHKITKRGQNVTFRCDPISEHNRLYWYRQTLGQGPEFLTYFQNEAQLEKSRLLSDRFSAERPKGSFSTLEIQRTEQGDSAMYLCASSPTGGTEAFFGQGTRLTVV.

The chain joins TRBV5-6 to TRBJ2-7; 9 bases match TRBD1. Germline V gene lookup returns CDR1 SGHDT and CDR2 YYEEEE. The V gene end was trimmed by 3 bases and the J gene end by 2 bases; junction bases not matched to a gene: 6. The CDR3 length is 15 residues. The CDR3 sequence: CASSSLGTGTYEQYF. In nucleotides, the CDR3 is TGTGCCAGCAGCTCGTTGGGGACAGGGACCTACGAGCAGTACTTC. Using reference TRBV5-6 and TRBJ2-7 for the parts outside the CDR3, the full variable domain is DAGVTQSPTHLIKTRGQQVTLRCSPKSGHDTVSWYQQALGQGPQFIFQYYEEEERQRGNFPDRFSGHQFPNYSSELNVNALLLGDSALYLCASSSLGTGTYEQYFGPGTRLTVT.

The rearrangement uses TRBV7-2 and TRBJ2-3, with TRBD1 as a possible D gene (5 bases). The germline gives CDR1 SGHTA, CDR2 FQGNSA. The CDR3 runs 13 residues. The ends were cut back, 3 bases at V and 6 bases at J, with 10 bases in the middle. The CDR3 nucleotides read TGTGCCAGCAGCTTCAGGGTTTTGGATACGCAGTATTTT. This sequence encodes CASSFRVLDTQYF.

J is TRBJ1-1 and V is TRBV30; 7 bases align to TRBD1. This CDR3 is built from 14 residues. Germline CDR1 GTSNPN, CDR2 SVGIG (reference sequence). Germline trimming cut 5 bases from V and 0 bases from J; bases unmatched to any gene: 6. The CDR3 region has the DNA TGTGCCTGGCGGAACAGGGGAATGAACACTGAAGCTTTCTTT. This sequence encodes CAWRNRGMNTEAFF.

The rearrangement links TRBV5-1 to TRBJ1-4; tentatively, D is TRBD1 (5 bases). This CDR3 contains 17 residues. Per the germline V gene, CDR1 is SGHRS and CDR2 is YFSETQ. Trimming left V 1 base short and J 8 bases short, with 21 bases between. CDR3 in amino acids: CASSLSGPGGVQEKLFF. CDR3 coding DNA: TGCGCCAGCAGCTTGAGTGGGCCCGGAGGGGTTCAAGAAAAACTGTTTTTT.